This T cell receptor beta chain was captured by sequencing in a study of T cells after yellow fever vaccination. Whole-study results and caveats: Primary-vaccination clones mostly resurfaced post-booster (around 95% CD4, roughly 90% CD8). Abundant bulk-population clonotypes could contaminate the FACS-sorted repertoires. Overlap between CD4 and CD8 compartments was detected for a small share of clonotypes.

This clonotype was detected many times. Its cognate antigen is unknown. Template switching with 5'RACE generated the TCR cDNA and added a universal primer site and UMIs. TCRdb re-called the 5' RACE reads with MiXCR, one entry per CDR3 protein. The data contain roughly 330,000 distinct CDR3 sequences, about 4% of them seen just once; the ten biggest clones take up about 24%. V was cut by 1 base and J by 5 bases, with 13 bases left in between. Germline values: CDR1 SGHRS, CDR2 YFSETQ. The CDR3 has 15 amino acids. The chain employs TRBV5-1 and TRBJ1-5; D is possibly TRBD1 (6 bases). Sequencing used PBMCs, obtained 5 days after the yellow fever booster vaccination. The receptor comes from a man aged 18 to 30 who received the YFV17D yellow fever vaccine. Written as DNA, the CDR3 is TGCGCCAGCAGCTTGTTCTCAGGGGTCGATCAGCCCCAGCATTTT. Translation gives CASSLFSGVDQPQHF.